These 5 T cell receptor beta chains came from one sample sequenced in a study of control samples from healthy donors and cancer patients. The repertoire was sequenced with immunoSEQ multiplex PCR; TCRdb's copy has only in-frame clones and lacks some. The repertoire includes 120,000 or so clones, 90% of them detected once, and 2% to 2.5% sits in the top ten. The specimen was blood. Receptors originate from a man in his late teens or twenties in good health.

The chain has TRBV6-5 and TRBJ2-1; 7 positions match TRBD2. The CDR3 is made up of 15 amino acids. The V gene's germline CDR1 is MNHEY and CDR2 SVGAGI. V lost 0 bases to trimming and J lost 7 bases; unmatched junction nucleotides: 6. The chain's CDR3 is CASSYSPSGENEQFF. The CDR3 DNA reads TGTGCCAGCAGTTACTCCCCTAGCGGTGAGAATGAGCAGTTCTTC.

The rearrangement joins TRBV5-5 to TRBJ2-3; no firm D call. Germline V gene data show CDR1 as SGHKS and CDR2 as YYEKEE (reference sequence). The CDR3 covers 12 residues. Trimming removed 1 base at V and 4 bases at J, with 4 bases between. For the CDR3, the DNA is TGTGCCAGCAGCTTGTATCCAGATACGCAGTATTTT. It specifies CASSLYPDTQYF.

CDR3 region: CASSERLWNYEQYV. The DNA for the CDR3 is TGTGCCAGCAGTGAACGACTTTGGAACTACGAGCAGTACGTC. This sequence joins TRBV6-1 and TRBJ2-7; D gene uncertain. CDR1 and CDR2 (germline): MNHNS, SASEGT. CDR3 size: 14 residues. The V end was cut by 2 bases, the J end by 3 bases, with 11 bases between.

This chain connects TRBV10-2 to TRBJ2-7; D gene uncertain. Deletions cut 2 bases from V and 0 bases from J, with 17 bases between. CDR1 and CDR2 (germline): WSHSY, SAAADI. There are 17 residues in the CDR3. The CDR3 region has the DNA TGCGCCAGCAGTGAGACTGGGCAGTACAATCCCTCCTACGAGCAGTACGTC. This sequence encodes CASSETGQYNPSYEQYV.

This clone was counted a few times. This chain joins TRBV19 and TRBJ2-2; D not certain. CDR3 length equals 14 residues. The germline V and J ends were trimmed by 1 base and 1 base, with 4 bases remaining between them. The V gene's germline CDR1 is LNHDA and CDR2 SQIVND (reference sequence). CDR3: CASSIGRNTGELFF. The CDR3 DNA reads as TGTGCCAGTAGTATAGGACGGAACACCGGGGAGCTGTTTTTT.